These 10 T cell receptor beta chains were sequenced from one sample in a study of blood T cell repertoires in COVID-19. The table came from immunoSEQ multiplex PCR; TCRdb's copy has only in-frame clones and leaves some out. The data show 200,000 to 250,000 clones, with around nine tenths seen just once and about 0.8% held by the top ten. The sequenced material came from peripheral blood. These receptors were taken from a man aged 25-45 years with COVID-19, enrolled during active disease.

The chain joins TRBV11-2 to TRBJ1-4; D unclear. The germline V gene encodes CDR1 SGHAT and CDR2 FQNNGV. The CDR3 spans 15 residues. V lost 5 bases to trimming and J lost 4 bases, with 14 bases between them. The CDR3 DNA reads TGTGCCAGCAGCCCCACCGAGGGCCATAATGAAAAACTGTTTTTT. It codes for CASSPTEGHNEKLFF.

CDR3 sequence: CASSQDQGIGAEAFF. The CDR3 DNA follows: TGCGCCAGCAGCCAAGATCAGGGTATAGGAGCTGAAGCTTTCTTT. The chain carries TRBV4-1 and TRBJ1-1; a weak D match, TRBD1 (5 bases). Looked up from germline, CDR1 is MGHRA and CDR2 is YSYEKL. The length of the CDR3 is 15 residues. Trimming shortened V by 0 bases and J by 6 bases, and 14 bases separated the two germline ends.

The gene calls are TRBV25-1 and TRBJ1-1, with TRBD1 as a possible D gene (6 bases). This CDR3 comprises 13 residues. The V and J ends lost 6 bases and 4 bases respectively, with 12 bases between them. Germline V gene data show CDR1 as MGHDK and CDR2 as SYGVNS. The chain's CDR3 is CASSLGAGTEAFF. As DNA, the CDR3 is TGTGCCAGCAGCCTGGGGGCGGGCACTGAAGCTTTCTTT. Drawing the rest from reference TRBV25-1 and TRBJ1-1, the complete variable domain is EADIYQTPRYLVIGTGKKITLECSQTMGHDKMYWYQQDPGMELHLIHYSYGVNSTEKGDLSSESTVSRIRTEHFPLTLESARPSHTSQYLCASSLGAGTEAFFGQGTRLTVV.

The table lists this clone with a count of one. This chain links TRBV5-1 with TRBJ1-3; D perhaps matches TRBD1 (6 bases). The CDR3 extends over 16 amino acids. Deletions cut 1 base from V and 0 bases from J, with 11 bases between. The V gene's germline CDR1 is SGHRS and CDR2 YFSETQ. CDR3 sequence: CASSLMQGLSGNTIYF. In DNA form, the CDR3 reads TGCGCCAGCAGCTTGATGCAGGGGCTCTCTGGAAACACCATATATTTT.

This clone was recorded only once. The chain joins TRBV2 to TRBJ1-1, with D possibly TRBD1 on 5 matching bases. V lost 8 bases and J 0 bases, leaving 19 bases between the germline ends. The CDR3 spans 16 residues. Germline loops: CDR1 SNHLY, CDR2 FYNNEI. The CDR3 nucleotides are TGTGCCAGCTCACGGACACACCTAAGACTGAACACTGAAGCTTTCTTT. Translation gives CASSRTHLRLNTEAFF.

The chain links TRBV30 to TRBJ1-6; maybe TRBD1 (5 bases). CDR3 length equals 13 residues. The V and J ends lost 7 bases and 6 bases respectively, with 13 bases between them. Per germline, CDR1 GTSNPN and CDR2 SVGIG (reference sequence). CDR3 DNA: TGTGCCTTGGAGACAGATACTAATTCACCCCTCCACTTT. As protein: CALETDTNSPLHF.

The chain has TRBV3-1 (or the pseudogene TRBV3-2) and TRBJ2-5; 11 bases agree with TRBD2. This CDR3 contains 15 residues. V gave up 1 base and J gave up 5 bases; unmatched junction bases: 3. Per germline, CDR1 LGHDT and CDR2 YNNKEL (reference sequence). The CDR3 nucleotides are TGTGCCAGCAGCCAAGTAGCGGGGGGGCATGAGACCCAGTACTTC. Amino acids: CASSQVAGGHETQYF.

The J gene is TRBJ2-1, the V gene TRBV11-2; D is unresolved. V gave up 5 bases and J gave up 4 bases, with 12 bases separating them. The germline V gene has CDR1 SGHAT and CDR2 FQNNGV. This CDR3 region has 14 residues. CDR3 coding DNA: TGTGCCAGCAGCCCCAATCGCGTTTACAATGAGCAGTTCTTC. Encoded protein: CASSPNRVYNEQFF.

The genes are TRBV29-1 and TRBJ2-1; 7 bases map to TRBD1. V shed 4 bases and J 7 bases; nucleotides not matched to a gene: 10. The length of the CDR3 is 14 residues. Germline V gene lookup returns CDR1 SQVTM and CDR2 ANQGSEA. CDR3 in amino acids: CSVVRDRTTNEQFF. The CDR3 region has the DNA TGCAGCGTTGTAAGGGACAGAACGACGAATGAGCAGTTCTTC.

The J gene is TRBJ2-5, the V gene TRBV20-1; D remains ambiguous. CDR3 length equals 11 residues. CDR1 and CDR2 from the germline V gene are DFQATT and SNEGSKA (reference sequence). Trimming took 6 bases from V and 5 from J, leaving 10 bases between them. This chain's CDR3 is CSAPWRETQYF. The CDR3 DNA reads TGCAGTGCCCCCTGGCGGGAGACCCAGTACTTC.